There are a few counts of the clone carrying this T cell receptor beta chain. The record originates from a study of blood T cell repertoires in COVID-19. Across the study: The origin of the acute and convalescent COVID-19 samples was the United States, Italy and Spain. From T cells, B-cell-depleted T cells, or PBMCs came the material, which was cDNA or gDNA.

The V and J ends lost 2 bases and 3 bases, in that order; junction bases with no gene match: 6. Germline values: CDR1 ENHRY, CDR2 SYGVKD. The CDR3 is 15 residues long. Assay used: immunoSEQ multiplex PCR; TCRdb lists only in-frame clones, some missing. Among some 96,000 clones listed, approximately 80% were seen once. The sample comprised peripheral blood. V and J are TRBV10-3 and TRBJ2-5; 7 bases line up with TRBD2. The clonotype originates from a man between 50 and 59 years old with active or convalescent COVID-19. The CDR3 loop is CAISEPGGGEETQYF. For the CDR3, the DNA is TGTGCCATCAGTGAGCCGGGCGGGGGAGAAGAGACCCAGTACTTC.